This TCR beta chain was profiled in a study of PD-L1 blockade in urothelial cancer. For the study at large: Individuals in the cohort had been given 0 to 3 earlier chemotherapy regimens. Researchers looked at the blood 3 weeks (second dose) and 6 weeks after treatment began. Median T cell yield from blood was 120,000 to 150,000.

Spiked synthetic TCR analogs estimated absolute template abundance per PCR. Only in-frame clones appear in the TCRdb table, and some are missing; sequencing was by immunoSEQ multiplex PCR. The sample includes about 50,000 clones, 85% to 90% of them seen just once. Time point defined: pretreatment peripheral blood. Per the germline V gene, CDR1 is LGHNA and CDR2 is YNFKEQ. CDR3 size: 15 residues. The V segment lost 0 bases and the J segment 0 bases; nucleotides outside the gene matches: 2. The origin of this receptor is a man aged 60-69 years with urothelial cancer. Sequencing was performed on PBMCs, taken around atezolizumab (anti-PD-L1) treatment. This chain connects TRBV4-2 to TRBJ2-7, with 7 bases matching TRBD2. The CDR3 here is CASSQELASSYEQYF. DNA of the CDR3: TGTGCCAGCAGCCAAGAACTAGCGAGCTCCTACGAGCAGTACTTC.